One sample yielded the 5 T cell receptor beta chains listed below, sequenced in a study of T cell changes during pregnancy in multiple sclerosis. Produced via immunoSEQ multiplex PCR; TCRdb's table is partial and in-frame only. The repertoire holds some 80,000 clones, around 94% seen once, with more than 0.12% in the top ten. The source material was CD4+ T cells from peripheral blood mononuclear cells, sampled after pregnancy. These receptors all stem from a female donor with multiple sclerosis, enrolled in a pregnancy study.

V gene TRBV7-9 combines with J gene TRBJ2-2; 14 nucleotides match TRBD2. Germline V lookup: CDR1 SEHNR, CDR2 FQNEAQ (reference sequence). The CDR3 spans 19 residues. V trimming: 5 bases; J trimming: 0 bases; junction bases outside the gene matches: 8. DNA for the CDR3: TGTGCCAGCAGCCCAATGGGACTAGCGGGAGCCCCGAACACCGGGGAGCTGTTTTTT. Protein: CASSPMGLAGAPNTGELFF.

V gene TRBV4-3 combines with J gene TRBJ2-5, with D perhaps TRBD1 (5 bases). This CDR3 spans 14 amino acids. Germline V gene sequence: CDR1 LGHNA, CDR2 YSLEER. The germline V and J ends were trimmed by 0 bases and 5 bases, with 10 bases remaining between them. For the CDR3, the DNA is TGCGCCAGCAGCCAAGATATAGGGGATGAGACCCAGTACTTC. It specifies CASSQDIGDETQYF.

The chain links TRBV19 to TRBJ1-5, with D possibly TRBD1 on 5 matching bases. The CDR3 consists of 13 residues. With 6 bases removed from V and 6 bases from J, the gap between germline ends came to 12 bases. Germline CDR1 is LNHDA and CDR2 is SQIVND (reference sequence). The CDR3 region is CASRSGIAQPQHF. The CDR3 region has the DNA TGTGCCAGTAGGTCAGGGATTGCTCAGCCCCAGCATTTT.

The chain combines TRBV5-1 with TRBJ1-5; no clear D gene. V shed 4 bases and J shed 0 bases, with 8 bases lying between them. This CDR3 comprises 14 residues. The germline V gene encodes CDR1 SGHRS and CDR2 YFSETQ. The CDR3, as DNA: TGCGCCAGCAGCCTGGACTTTAGCAATCAGCCCCAGCATTTT. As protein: CASSLDFSNQPQHF.

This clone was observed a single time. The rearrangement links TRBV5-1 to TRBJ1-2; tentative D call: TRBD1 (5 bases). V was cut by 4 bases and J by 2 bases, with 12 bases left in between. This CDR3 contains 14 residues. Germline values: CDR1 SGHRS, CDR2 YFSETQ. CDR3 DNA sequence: TGCGCCAGCAGCGGAACGACAGCGAACTATGGCTACACCTTC. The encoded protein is CASSGTTANYGYTF.